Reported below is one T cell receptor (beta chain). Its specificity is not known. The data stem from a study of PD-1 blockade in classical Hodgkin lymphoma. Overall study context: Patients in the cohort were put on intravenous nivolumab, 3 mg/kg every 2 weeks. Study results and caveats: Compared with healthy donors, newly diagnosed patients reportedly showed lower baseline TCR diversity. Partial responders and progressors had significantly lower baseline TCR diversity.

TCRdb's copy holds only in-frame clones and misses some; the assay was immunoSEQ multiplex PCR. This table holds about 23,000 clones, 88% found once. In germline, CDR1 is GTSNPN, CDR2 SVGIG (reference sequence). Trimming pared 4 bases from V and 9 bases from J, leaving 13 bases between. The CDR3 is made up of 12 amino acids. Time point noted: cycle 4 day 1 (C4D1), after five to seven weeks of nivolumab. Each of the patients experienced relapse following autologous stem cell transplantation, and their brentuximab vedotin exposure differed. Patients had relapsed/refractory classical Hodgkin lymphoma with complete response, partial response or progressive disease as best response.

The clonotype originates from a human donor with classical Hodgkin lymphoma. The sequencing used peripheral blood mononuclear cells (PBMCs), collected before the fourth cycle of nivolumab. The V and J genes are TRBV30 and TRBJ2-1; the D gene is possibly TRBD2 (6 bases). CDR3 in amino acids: CAWKTTSPEQFF. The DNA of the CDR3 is TGTGCCTGGAAGACGACTAGTCCTGAGCAGTTCTTC.